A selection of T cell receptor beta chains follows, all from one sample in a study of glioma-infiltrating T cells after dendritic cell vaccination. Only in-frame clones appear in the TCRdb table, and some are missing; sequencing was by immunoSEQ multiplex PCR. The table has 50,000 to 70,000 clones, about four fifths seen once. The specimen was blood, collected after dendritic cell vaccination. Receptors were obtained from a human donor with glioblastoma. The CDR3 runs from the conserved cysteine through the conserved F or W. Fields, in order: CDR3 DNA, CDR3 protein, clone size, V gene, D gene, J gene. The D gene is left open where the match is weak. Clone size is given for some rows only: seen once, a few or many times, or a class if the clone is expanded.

DNA: TGTGCCAGCAGCCTAGGGGGTCGTCCCTACGAGCAGTACTTC; CDR3: CASSLGGRPYEQYF; size: NA; V: TRBV14; D: NA; J: TRBJ2-7
DNA: TGTGCCAGCAGGGCTAGCTCCTACGAGCAGTACTTC; CDR3: CASRASSYEQYF; size: once; V: TRBV6-1; D: NA; J: TRBJ2-7
DNA: TGTGCCAGCATCACGACTAGGCTGGGGACAGATACGCAGTATTTT; CDR3: CASITTRLGTDTQYF; size: NA; V: TRBV5-6; D: NA; J: TRBJ2-3
DNA: TGCGCCAGCAGCCAGGTAGTGGGGGGGCCGGATACGCAGTATTTT; CDR3: CASSQVVGGPDTQYF; size: NA; V: TRBV5-1; D: NA; J: TRBJ2-3
DNA: TGTGCCTGGAAGCAGGATAGCTCCTACAATGAGCAGTTCTTC; CDR3: CAWKQDSSYNEQFF; size: NA; V: TRBV30; D: NA; J: TRBJ2-1
DNA: TGTGCCAGCAGTTACGACAGGGGCACGAACACTGAAGCTTTCTTT; CDR3: CASSYDRGTNTEAFF; size: once; V: TRBV6-5; D: TRBD1; J: TRBJ1-1
DNA: TGTGCCAGCAGCTTGTCGGTATATAATGAAAAACTGTTTTTT; CDR3: CASSLSVYNEKLFF; size: NA; V: TRBV5-6; D: NA; J: TRBJ1-4
DNA: TGTGCCAGCAGCTTCCTAGGGAGTACCGAAGCTTTCTTT; CDR3: CASSFLGSTEAFF; size: NA; V: TRBV7-9; D: NA; J: TRBJ1-1
DNA: TGTGCCAGCAGTAGACAGGGGAAGACTTTAGGCTACACCTTC; CDR3: CASSRQGKTLGYTF; size: NA; V: TRBV6-5; D: TRBD1; J: TRBJ1-2
DNA: TGCGCCAGCAGCATACTAGCGGGGGCCTCCAATGAGCAGTTCTTC; CDR3: CASSILAGASNEQFF; size: once; V: TRBV5-1; D: TRBD2; J: TRBJ2-1
DNA: TGTGCCAGCAGCTTTGAGAGGATTGGAAACACCATATATTTT; CDR3: CASSFERIGNTIYF; size: NA; V: TRBV7-6; D: NA; J: TRBJ1-3
DNA: TGTGCCAGCAGCCCCCGGGGGGCCTCCTACGAGCAGTACTTC; CDR3: CASSPRGASYEQYF; size: NA; V: TRBV7-9; D: NA; J: TRBJ2-7
DNA: TGCGCCAGCAGCCAAGGATTGCGCGGCCCGGGGATAAATCCTGGCTACACCTTC; CDR3: CASSQGLRGPGINPGYTF; size: NA; V: TRBV4-1; D: NA; J: TRBJ1-2
DNA: TGTGCCAGCAGCCCCCGGGTAGCGGGCCTCACAGATACGCAGTATTTT; CDR3: CASSPRVAGLTDTQYF; size: NA; V: TRBV13; D: TRBD2; J: TRBJ2-3
DNA: TGTGCCATCAGTGCCTCCGGGTCTAGCGAAAAACTGTTTTTT; CDR3: CAISASGSSEKLFF; size: NA; V: TRBV10-3; D: NA; J: TRBJ1-4
DNA: TGCGCCAGCAGCTCTTTAGACAGGGGCCTCGACGAGCAGTACTTC; CDR3: CASSSLDRGLDEQYF; size: NA; V: TRBV5-1; D: TRBD1; J: TRBJ2-7
DNA: TGTGCCAGCAGCGTAGTCGGGACAGGGGGCGCGGAGGGCTACACCTTC; CDR3: CASSVVGTGGAEGYTF; size: NA; V: TRBV9; D: TRBD1; J: TRBJ1-2
DNA: TGTGCCAGCAGCTTGGGACTAGCGGGGGGGACCACCGGGGAGCTGTTTTTT; CDR3: CASSLGLAGGTTGELFF; size: NA; V: TRBV5-5; D: TRBD2; J: TRBJ2-2
DNA: TGTGCCAGCAGCATACCCCCGGGACAGGGGGGGACCGGGGAGCTGTTTTTT; CDR3: CASSIPPGQGGTGELFF; size: NA; V: TRBV13; D: TRBD1; J: TRBJ2-2
DNA: TGTGCCAGCAGCTTGGTTGCGGGGAAAGCCAAAAACATTCAGTACTTC; CDR3: CASSLVAGKAKNIQYF; size: NA; V: TRBV13; D: NA; J: TRBJ2-4
DNA: TGTGCCAGCAGCTTGGTCGGTAGCGGGGTAGATACGCAGTATTTT; CDR3: CASSLVGSGVDTQYF; size: NA; V: TRBV5-6; D: TRBD2; J: TRBJ2-3
DNA: TGCGCCAGCAGCCAAGATTCAACAGAAGAGCAGTTCTTC; CDR3: CASSQDSTEEQFF; size: NA; V: TRBV4-3; D: NA; J: TRBJ2-1
DNA: TGTGCCAGCAGTCCAGGGGGACAGGGCTACGAGCAGTACTTC; CDR3: CASSPGGQGYEQYF; size: NA; V: TRBV7-3; D: TRBD1; J: TRBJ2-7
DNA: TGCGCCAGCAGCCAAGGGTCAGGGAGGAGTTCGGGCTACACCTTC; CDR3: CASSQGSGRSSGYTF; size: once; V: TRBV4-3; D: NA; J: TRBJ1-2
DNA: TGTGCCAGTAGTATAGACGCAGGGATCTCCTACGAGCAGTACTTC; CDR3: CASSIDAGISYEQYF; size: NA; V: TRBV19; D: NA; J: TRBJ2-7
DNA: TGTGCCACCCAGGGTACCCCGAACACCGGGGAGCTGTTTTTT; CDR3: CATQGTPNTGELFF; size: NA; V: TRBV10-3; D: NA; J: TRBJ2-2
DNA: TGTGCCAGCAGTTCCCCGGGAGGGGTGGGAGTGGGTGAGCAGTTCTTC; CDR3: CASSSPGGVGVGEQFF; size: NA; V: TRBV6-5; D: TRBD2; J: TRBJ2-1
DNA: TGTGCCAGCAGCCCATTAGGGGGACAGGGTCAAAATGAGCAGTTCTTC; CDR3: CASSPLGGQGQNEQFF; size: NA; V: TRBV7-9; D: TRBD1; J: TRBJ2-1